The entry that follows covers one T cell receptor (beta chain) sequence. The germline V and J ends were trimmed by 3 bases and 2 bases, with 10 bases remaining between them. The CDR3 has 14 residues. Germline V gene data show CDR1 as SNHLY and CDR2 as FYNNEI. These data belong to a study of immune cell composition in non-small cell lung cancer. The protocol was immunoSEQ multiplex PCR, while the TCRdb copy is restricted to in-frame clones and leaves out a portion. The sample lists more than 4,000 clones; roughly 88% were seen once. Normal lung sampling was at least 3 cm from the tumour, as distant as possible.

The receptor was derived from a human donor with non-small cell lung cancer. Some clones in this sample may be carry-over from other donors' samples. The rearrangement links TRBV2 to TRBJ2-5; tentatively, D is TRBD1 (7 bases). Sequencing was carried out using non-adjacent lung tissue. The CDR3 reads CASSDQGGQETQYF. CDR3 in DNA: TGTGCCAGCAGTGATCAGGGGGGTCAAGAGACCCAGTACTTC.